The rows below give T cell receptor beta chains drawn from one sample of a study of blood T cell repertoires in COVID-19. Produced via immunoSEQ multiplex PCR; TCRdb's table is partial and in-frame only. The data show about 68,000 clones, roughly 85% seen once. The material sequenced was peripheral blood. Every receptor here comes from a man aged 50 to 60 with acute or convalescent COVID-19. The conserved cysteine and the conserved F or W are not part of the CDR3 here.

length	J	V	CDR3
11	TRBJ1-6	TRBV14	ASSQGGSSPLH
10	TRBJ2-1	TRBV5-5	ASNLIDNEQF
13	TRBJ1-4	TRBV4-2	ASSLLRDPNEKLF
15	TRBJ1-1	TRBV28	ASSLGPLGRGGTEAF
12	TRBJ2-2	TRBV7-8	ASSRLQLTGELF
9	TRBJ2-7	TRBV20-1	SARGSYEQY
15	TRBJ2-1	TRBV4-1	ASSRTRGGAPYNEQF
12	TRBJ2-5	TRBV20-1	SASSITGQETQY
12	TRBJ2-7	TRBV5-1	ASSLVPSSYEQY
11	TRBJ1-1	TRBV6-5	ASTGISGTEAF
11	TRBJ2-3	TRBV7-3	ASSQGVADTQY
15	TRBJ2-3	TRBV27	ASSSISGGGSTDTQY
13	TRBJ2-2	TRBV6-5	ATNRDISNTGELF
10	TRBJ2-3	TRBV29-1	SVDTGQDTQY
12	TRBJ2-7	TRBV7-8	ASSRRDTTYEQY